These T cell receptor beta chains were read from a single sample in a study of cytomegalovirus exposure and HLA in healthy donors. The method was immunoSEQ multiplex PCR; TCRdb's version includes in-frame clones alone and lacks a portion of them. Its table records approximately 140,000 clones. Material: PBMCs. The source is a man between 35 and 55 years old in good health and CMV-seronegative. Both conserved end residues are part of each CDR3. Fields, in order: J gene, V gene, clone size, D gene, CDR3 DNA, CDR3 protein. The D gene is left open where the match is weak. Size is stated for part of the rows, as once, few or many counts, or as a class when the clone is expanded.

>TRBJ1-3|TRBV11-3|NA|NA
TGTGCCAGCAGCCTATCCGGGACTCCTGGAAACACCATATATTTT
CASSLSGTPGNTIYF
>TRBJ2-3|TRBV2|NA|TRBD1
TGTGCCAGCAGTGAAAATAAGGGACAGGGCCTATTT
CASSENKGQGLF
>TRBJ1-2|TRBV6-5|NA|NA
TGTGCCAGCAGTTTAGGGGCCTCTCGGCGAACCTATGGCTACACCTTC
CASSLGASRRTYGYTF
>TRBJ1-5|TRBV27|NA|NA
TGTGCCAGTTCAGACAGTCTAAGAAATCAGCCCCAGCATTTT
CASSDSLRNQPQHF
>TRBJ2-5|TRBV28|NA|NA
TGTGCCAGCAGTTTATCGGGGGATCGGGAGACCCAGTACTTC
CASSLSGDRETQYF
>TRBJ2-7|TRBV11-2|NA|TRBD2
TGTGCCAGCAGCTTAGGGGCGGGGGGCTTCTACGAGCAGTACTTC
CASSLGAGGFYEQYF
>TRBJ1-5|TRBV7-9|NA|TRBD1
TGTGCCAGCAGCTCAACCTTCGACAGGGCCTTGGGGCCCCAGCATTTT
CASSSTFDRALGPQHF
>TRBJ2-5|TRBV5-1|NA|TRBD1
TGCGCCAGCAGCTTGGCCAGCCAGGGGGCCGAGACCCAGTACTTC
CASSLASQGAETQYF
>TRBJ1-1|TRBV9|NA|TRBD1
TGTGCCAGCAGTCGTTTACAGGGGGCGGCCACTGAAGCTTTCTTT
CASSRLQGAATEAFF
>TRBJ2-6|TRBV19|NA|TRBD1
TGTGCCAGTAGTTCTCGGACAGGGTACAGCTCTGGGGCCAACGTCCTGACTTTC
CASSSRTGYSSGANVLTF
>TRBJ2-5|TRBV29-1|NA|TRBD1
TGCAGCGTTGAAGGGACAGGCCAAGAGACCCAGTACTTC
CSVEGTGQETQYF
>TRBJ2-3|TRBV11-1|NA|TRBD2
TGTGCCAGCAGCTTAGTAGCTAGCGGGGGTGGCACAGATACGCAGTATTTT
CASSLVASGGGTDTQYF
>TRBJ2-7|TRBV6-5|NA|NA
TGTGCCAGCAGTTACGTCCGGGACTCCTCTAAGATCGAGCAGTACTTC
CASSYVRDSSKIEQYF
>TRBJ2-5|TRBV2|NA|TRBD1
TGTGCCAGCAGGGACAGGGGATTTTTGGAGACCCAGTACTTC
CASRDRGFLETQYF
>TRBJ2-3|TRBV5-4|NA|NA
TGTGCCAGCAGCTTTCGACAGCTCCTTAGCACAGATACGCAGTATTTT
CASSFRQLLSTDTQYF
>TRBJ1-3|TRBV5-1|NA|NA
TGCGCCAGCAGTTTGAGGGGATCCTCTGGAAACACCATATATTTT
CASSLRGSSGNTIYF
>TRBJ1-5|TRBV19|NA|TRBD1
TGTGCCAGTAGTACAGGAGGGGGCGGTCAGCCCCAGCATTTT
CASSTGGGGQPQHF
>TRBJ2-3|TRBV5-6|NA|TRBD1
TGTGCCAGCAGCGGGGTAGGACAGGCGGCCGGTGCAGATACGCAGTATTTT
CASSGVGQAAGADTQYF
>TRBJ1-6|TRBV6-5|NA|NA
TGTGCCAGCAGTTACGGGCCGCCACAGGGTTCACCCCTCCACTTT
CASSYGPPQGSPLHF
>TRBJ1-1|TRBV4-3|NA|NA
TGCGCCAGCAGCCAAGATGGGCTTTCACAGAACACTGAAGCTTTCTTT
CASSQDGLSQNTEAFF
>TRBJ2-7|TRBV7-9|NA|NA
TGTGCCAGCAGCCGCCAGGGTGGGGGCCACGAGCAGTACTTC
CASSRQGGGHEQYF
>TRBJ2-6|TRBV5-7|NA|TRBD1
TGTGCCAGCAGCTTGGCCGACAGGGGGCGAGGGGCCAACGTCCTGACTTTC
CASSLADRGRGANVLTF
>TRBJ1-5|TRBV6-6|NA|TRBD1
TGTGCCAGCAGTCAGGACAGGGTCGATCAGCCCCAGCATTTT
CASSQDRVDQPQHF
>TRBJ1-5|TRBV2|NA|TRBD1
TGTGCCAGCAGTGAAGAGGGGGCCAGCAATCAGCCCCAGCATTTT
CASSEEGASNQPQHF
>TRBJ2-2|TRBV7-2|NA|TRBD2
TGTGCCAGCCGACTAGCGGGGGACACCGGGGAGCTGTTTTTT
CASRLAGDTGELFF
>TRBJ1-2|TRBV2|NA|NA
TGTGCCAGCAGTGAATCGGGAGGCTATGGCTACACCTTC
CASSESGGYGYTF
>TRBJ1-1|TRBV6-5|NA|NA
TGTGCCAGCAGCACAACAGGGCGGGCTGAAGCTTTCTTT
CASSTTGRAEAFF
>TRBJ1-1|TRBV29-1|NA|NA
TGCAGCCATCAAGTTGGGGGCGGAACTGAAGCTTTCTTT
CSHQVGGGTEAFF
>TRBJ2-2|TRBV5-1|NA|NA
TGCGCCAGCAGCCCACGGACAGTGAACACCGGGGAGCTGTTTTTT
CASSPRTVNTGELFF
>TRBJ2-5|TRBV7-8|NA|NA
TGTGCCAGCAGCTTAGGTTCCGCGAGGGAGCAGTACTTC
CASSLGSAREQYF
>TRBJ2-7|TRBV7-2|NA|TRBD2
TGTGCCAGCAGCGCACAGCGGGGGGTTTTGAACGAGCAGTACTTC
CASSAQRGVLNEQYF
>TRBJ1-4|TRBV25-1|medium-sized|NA
TGTGCCAGCAGTGAAACAGGGTCTGGAGAAAAACTGTTTTTT
CASSETGSGEKLFF